These 8 T cell receptor beta chains were sequenced from one sample in a study of PD-1 blockade in classical Hodgkin lymphoma. All patients relapsed after autologous stem cell transplantation, and brentuximab vedotin exposure varied. Using immunoSEQ multiplex PCR, the repertoire was profiled, and TCRdb retains in-frame clones only, with some absent. The table has 9,000 to 13,000 clones, approximately 80% seen once. Sequences were derived from peripheral blood mononuclear cells (PBMCs), sampled before the second cycle of nivolumab. Receptors originate from a human donor with classical Hodgkin lymphoma.

This clone occurred a few times. The genes are TRBV5-4 and TRBJ1-1; 11 nucleotides match TRBD1. CDR1 is SGHNT and CDR2 is YYREEE in the germline V gene (reference sequence). The CDR3 sequence is 13 residues long. V dropped 3 bases and J dropped 6; count of bases not matched to a gene: 1. The CDR3 nucleotides are TGTGCCAGCAGCTGGGACAGGGGGGCTGAAGCTTTCTTT. Translating it yields CASSWDRGAEAFF.

V is TRBV5-4 and J is TRBJ1-2, with D unresolved. The CDR3 loop spans 12 amino acids. The V end was cut by 0 bases, the J end by 8 bases, with 8 bases between. The germline gives CDR1 SGHNT, CDR2 YYREEE (reference sequence). The CDR3 DNA follows: TGTGCCAGCAGCTTGGTCGGGTACGGCTACACCTTC. This sequence encodes CASSLVGYGYTF.

This clone was found a few times. This chain connects TRBV6-1 to TRBJ2-3; TRBD2 matches at 10 bases. Germline CDR1 is MNHNS and CDR2 is SASEGT. The junction had 9 bases not matched to a gene; V was cut back by 7 bases and J by 5 bases. This CDR3 is built from 15 residues. In DNA, the CDR3 is TGTGCCAGCAAAGGGCTAGCGGGAGTAGTAGATACGCAGTATTTT. Protein: CASKGLAGVVDTQYF.

The rearrangement links TRBV12-1 to TRBJ1-1; the table's D gene call, TRBD1, was not cross checked with the DNA. TRBV12-1 is given as a pseudogene. This CDR3 has 19 amino acids. Here the CDR3 reads CASSFNRDRGLPWETEAFF. Here the CDR3 DNA reads TGTGCCAGCAGCTTTAACCGGGACAGGGGGCTCCCCTGGGAAACTGAAGCTTTCTTT.

The J gene is TRBJ1-5, the V gene TRBV4-2; D may be TRBD1 (6 bases). Trimming left V 0 bases short and J 7 bases short, with 16 bases between. The germline V gene has CDR1 LGHNA and CDR2 YNFKEQ. The CDR3 is 16 residues long. In nucleotides, the CDR3 is TGTGCCAGCAGCCAAGATCTTTGGGGGCGAAAACAGCCCCAGCATTTT. It encodes CASSQDLWGRKQPQHF.

This clone is a singleton in its sample. The rearrangement joins TRBV29-1 to TRBJ2-1; 9 nucleotides line up with TRBD2. CDR3 length: 15 amino acids. The germline V gene has CDR1 SQVTM and CDR2 ANQGSEA. With V trimmed by 5 bases and J by 9 bases, 14 bases remained unmatched. The CDR3 DNA reads as TGCAGCGTTAACCCAGCGGGGGGCAGGGACCGTGAGCAGTTCTTC. As protein: CSVNPAGGRDREQFF.

This rearrangement joins TRBV7-9 to TRBJ2-2; D not resolved. There are 13 residues in the CDR3. V lost 3 bases and J lost 3, with 5 bases in between. Germline CDR1 is SEHNR and CDR2 is FQNEAQ (reference sequence). The CDR3 here is CASSFVDTGELFF. CDR3 nucleotide sequence: TGTGCCAGCAGCTTTGTGGACACCGGGGAGCTGTTTTTT.

This chain connects TRBV9 to TRBJ2-3, with 8 positions matching TRBD2. The CDR3 runs 15 residues. V shed 4 bases and J 4 bases; nucleotides not matched to a gene: 8. From germline, CDR1 is SGDLS and CDR2 YYNGEE. DNA for the CDR3: TGTGCCAGCAGCAATTTCCCCGGGGGGGCAGATACGCAGTATTTT. The encoded protein is CASSNFPGGADTQYF.